The 5 T cell receptor beta chains below were found in one sample sequenced in a study of a mutant IDH1 vaccine in newly diagnosed glioma. Their antigens are not known. Time point of the sample: week 5, during vaccination. The study gave 300 ug of mutant IDH1 20-mer peptide per vaccine dose, with topical imiquimod. Repertoires were generated with immunoSEQ multiplex PCR, while TCRdb's copy carries only in-frame clones and drops some. The sample shows 25,000 or so clones, 79% of them seen only once. Sequenced here: PBMCs, sampled from a glioma patient whose treatment included an IDH1 peptide vaccine. These receptors came from a man aged 35-49 years with glioma. Some clones in this sample may be carry-over from other donors' samples.

The J gene is TRBJ2-1, the V gene TRBV27; TRBD2 aligns across 7 bases. CDR1 is MNHEY and CDR2 is SMNVEV in the germline V gene (reference sequence). V was clipped by 8 bases and J by 0 bases; unmatched bases: 7. The CDR3 is 15 residues long. The DNA of the CDR3 is TGTGCCAGCGGGGAGCTAGCGGACTCCTACAATGAGCAGTTCTTC. It encodes CASGELADSYNEQFF.

The V gene is TRBV9, the J gene TRBJ1-3; the D gene is possibly TRBD1 (5 bases). With 3 bases removed from V and 0 bases from J, the gap between germline ends came to 16 bases. The germline CDR1 and CDR2 sequences are SGDLS and YYNGEE. The CDR3 covers 17 residues. DNA of the CDR3: TGTGCCAGCAGCGCAAATAATGGGGGACGCTCTGGAAACACCATATATTTT. This encodes CASSANNGGRSGNTIYF.

This clone was detected a few times. V gene TRBV27 combines with J gene TRBJ1-4; D gene unclear. CDR3 length equals 13 residues. V was shortened by 4 bases and J by 5 bases, with 8 bases between the two germline ends. The germline CDR1 and CDR2 sequences are MNHEY and SMNVEV (reference sequence). The CDR3 loop is CASSSLPNEKLFF. CDR3 nucleotide sequence: TGTGCCAGCAGTTCGCTCCCCAATGAAAAACTGTTTTTT. Looking up the rest from reference TRBV27 and TRBJ1-4 gives the full variable domain: EAQVTQNPRYLITVTGKKLTVTCSQNMNHEYMSWYRQDPGLGLRQIYYSMNVEVTDKGDVPEGYKVSRKEKRNFPLILESPSPNQTSLYFCASSSLPNEKLFFGSGTQLSVL.

The rearrangement joins TRBV10-3 to TRBJ1-4; 8 bases are a match to TRBD1. This CDR3 has 18 amino acids. With 3 bases clipped from V and 7 bases from J, the junction kept 16 bases outside the gene matches. Per the germline V gene, CDR1 is ENHRY and CDR2 is SYGVKD. CDR3 bases: TGTGCCATCAGTGAATCGCGGGACAGGCTAACTACCGGTGAAAAACTGTTTTTT. Translated, it gives CAISESRDRLTTGEKLFF.

V is TRBV6-6 and J is TRBJ1-1; a weak D match, TRBD1 (5 bases). Trimming cost V 3 bases and J 1 base, with 9 bases left between them. Germline CDR1 and CDR2: MNHNY and SVGAGI (reference sequence). The CDR3 contains 14 residues. The CDR3 DNA sequence: TGTGCCAGCAGTTATGGGGGTTCGAACACTGAAGCTTTCTTT. It translates to CASSYGGSNTEAFF.